Here is one T cell receptor beta chain with its context. This clonotype was counted only a few times. Its antigen target is currently unknown. Per-base qualities were not stored, and no clone one base away is much larger. This specimen comes from a study of neurological immune-mediated disorders (dated by TCRdb to the late 2010s). In the study overall: Peripheral blood TCR-beta repertoires from HTLV-I-associated myelopathy (HAM/TSP) patients, multiple sclerosis patients and healthy controls were compared by UMI-based sequencing. The cohort comprised 68 subjects: 14 HAM/TSP patients, around 35 multiple sclerosis patients and around 20 healthy controls. The roughly 99 TCR-beta libraries covered PBMC samples along with longitudinal samples, technical triplicates, and paired sorted CD4+ and CD8+ T-cell subsets. General study outcomes and caveats: TCR clonal expansion was highest in HAM/TSP patients and lowest in MS patients, with MS patients falling below even healthy controls. No identical CDR3 amino acid sequences were found to be shared among expanded clones across subjects, suggesting that TCR-beta repertoires were private in all groups.

Libraries from unsorted PBMCs were made from 2 million PBMCs kept in RNAlater at -80 degrees C until RNA extraction. Peripheral blood was subjected to Ficoll-Hypaque density gradient centrifugation to isolate PBMCs, which were then cryopreserved in liquid nitrogen. cDNA was synthesized by template-switch 5'RACE using a primer carrying a 10-nucleotide random unique molecular identifier by which each TCR transcript was tagged. Every sequencing run yielded over 170 million TCR-beta sequences covering 15-18 subjects. The RNeasy kit was used for extraction of total RNA. TCR-beta VDJ regions were amplified with primers for the TCR constant region and the 5'RACE anchor, using the KAPA Real-time Library Amplification kit. Sample indexes and Illumina adaptors were added in a first PCR, and a second PCR then increased library yield. After Ampure bead purification, the roughly 650 bp TCR product was size-selected on a 2% E-gel SizeSelection system. Library quality was checked on a Bioanalyzer, concentration was measured with Qubit, and libraries were quantified with the Kapa Library Quantification kit before pooling. Paired-end 2 x 150 bp sequencing of the libraries was performed on an Illumina HiSeq 2500. To increase sequence diversity, roughly 24-32% phiX was spiked into each library pool. Regarding the original processing steps: The UMI-based MiGEC pipeline processed quality-filtered reads and removed over 75% of raw TCR sequences during error correction. IMGT germline references were used for alignment of VDJ genes, and clonotypes were defined by a unique CDR3 amino acid sequence together with V-J genes. Clonal expansion, Shannon diversity, and CDR3 relatedness (CalcPairwiseDistances, ClusterSamples) were evaluated with VDJtools, and phylogenetic trees were built with CLCbio workbench. A clone was classed as expanded if it had 8 or more unique UMIs, a cutoff based on coefficient-of-variation modelling across technical triplicates. TCRdb took the public reads, trimmed them with fastp at Q25, ran MiXCR for clone calling and kept in-frame beta chains. CDR3 protein duplicates are merged, each entry listing the most common genes and DNA. In this record, the V and J calls reflect TCRdb's handling and not the investigators' own analysis. Present in this sample are tens of thousands of distinct CDR3 sequences, 10% of which were seen just once. In total, the top ten clones hold roughly 7% of the sample.

CDR1 and CDR2 are read off the germline V gene as MNHNS and SASEGT. Inclusive of the bounding cysteine and phenylalanine, the CDR3 is 16 residues long. Only the CDR3 region is kept as DNA, spanning 48 bases read in frame from base 1. V lost 6 bases and J lost 6 bases, and the count of bases not matched to a germline gene is 7. In this chain, TRBV6-1 is recombined with TRBJ2-2, and TRBD2 matches 13 of the central bases. The TCR was taken from a woman aged 30 to 39 with HTLV-1-associated myelopathy (HAM/TSP). The specimen sequenced was PBMCs. The CDR3 protein: CASSRLAGGRAGELFF. DNA sequence: TGTGCCAGCAGCCGACTAGCGGGGGGCCGGGCCGGGGAGCTGTTTTTT.